The next 12 T cell receptor beta chains were all read from a single sample in a study of T cell repertoires in cytomegalovirus infection (dated by TCRdb to between 2017 and 2020). Sequenced using an Illumina HiSeq 1500. TCRdb cleaned the public reads at Q25 with fastp, built clones with MiXCR and kept in-frame beta chains. Entries are consolidated by CDR3 protein sequence, retaining the most common genes and DNA. For this sample the table gives 150,000 to 200,000 distinct CDR3 sequences, of which 9.5% were detected only once. The top ten clonotypes cover about 4.6% of the sample. Material for sequencing was PBMCs. The source of these receptors is a human donor in good health (CMV status not recorded). Some clones in this sample may be carry-over from other donors' samples.

The chain combines TRBV7-8 with TRBJ1-2; 7 bases match TRBD1. Germline CDR1 is SGHVS and CDR2 is FQNEAQ. CDR3 length: 13 residues. V lost 3 bases and J lost 6; bases outside the gene matches: 4. CDR3 amino acids: CASSLKGANGYTF. The CDR3 coding sequence is TGTGCCAGCAGCTTGAAGGGGGCTAATGGCTACACCTTC.

This chain links TRBV13 with TRBJ1-1, with TRBD1 matching 8 bases. Trimming took 5 bases from V and 6 from J; bases not matched to a gene: 5. In germline, CDR1 is PRHDT, CDR2 FYEKMQ (reference sequence). The CDR3 covers 13 residues. CDR3 sequence reads: CASSRRGLAEAFF. CDR3 DNA: TGTGCCAGCAGCCGCAGGGGGCTGGCTGAAGCTTTCTTT. Full variable domain (missing parts from reference TRBV13 and TRBJ1-1): AAGVIQSPRHLIKEKRETATLKCYPIPRHDTVYWYQQGPGQDPQFLISFYEKMQSDKGSIPDRFSAQQFSDYHSELNMSSLELGDSALYFCASSRRGLAEAFFGQGTRLTVV.

Only a few counts were recorded for this clonotype. The rearrangement links TRBV28 to TRBJ2-1; D not resolved. V dropped 7 bases and J dropped 5 bases, with 15 bases sitting between them. Germline loops: CDR1 MDHEN, CDR2 SYDVKM. The CDR3 spans 14 residues. CDR3 amino acids: CASNPVLVNNEQFF. The CDR3 DNA reads as TGTGCCAGCAATCCCGTTCTAGTGAACAATGAGCAGTTCTTC.

On this clonotype itself: A read error may be the cause here, since a much bigger clone is one base away. The chain joins TRBV7-8 to TRBJ1-3; D ambiguous. Germline loops: CDR1 SGHVS, CDR2 FQNEAQ. This CDR3 spans 12 amino acids. The CDR3 DNA reads as TGTGTCAGCAGCTTAGCCGAGGACACCATATATTTT. Residues: CVSSLAEDTIYF. Filled out from reference TRBV7-8 and TRBJ1-3, the complete variable domain reads GAGVSQSPRYKVAKRGQDVALRCDPISGHVSLFWYQQALGQGPEFLTYFQNEAQLDKSGLPSDRFFAERPEGSVSTLKIQRTQQEDSAVYLCVSSLAEDTIYFGEGSWLTVV.

This clonotype was counted many times. The chain uses TRBV7-6 and TRBJ2-7; maybe TRBD1 (7 bases). CDR1 is SGHVS, CDR2 FNYEAQ, per germline. The V end was cut by 0 bases, the J end by 0 bases, with 12 bases between. The CDR3 totals 16 residues. The CDR3 loop reads CASSLAGGQTSYEQYF. In DNA form, the CDR3 reads TGTGCCAGCAGCTTAGCGGGGGGACAGACCTCCTACGAGCAGTACTTC.

V and J are TRBV19 and TRBJ1-5; D may be TRBD1 (6 bases). Per the germline V gene, CDR1 is LNHDA and CDR2 is SQIVND (reference sequence). Trimming removed 7 bases at V and 5 bases at J, with 12 bases between. The CDR3 is 13 residues long. The CDR3 nucleotides read TGTGCCAGTAATCAGGGGCTCGATCAGCCCCAGCATTTT. It yields the protein CASNQGLDQPQHF.

The chain links TRBV5-6 to TRBJ2-7; D is perhaps TRBD1 (6 bases). With 4 bases removed from V and 2 bases from J, the gap between germline ends came to 13 bases. This CDR3 has 14 amino acids. Per germline, CDR1 SGHDT and CDR2 YYEEEE. Here the CDR3 reads CASSATGFAYEQYF. Here the CDR3 DNA reads TGTGCCAGCAGCGCAACAGGGTTTGCCTACGAGCAGTACTTC.

This clonotype has a count of ten or more. The chain has TRBV7-2 and TRBJ2-3, with a weak D call TRBD2 (6 bases). V was shortened by 5 bases and J by 4 bases, with 13 bases between the two germline ends. This CDR3 has 14 residues. From germline, CDR1 is SGHTA and CDR2 FQGNSA. For the CDR3, the DNA is TGTGCCAGCAGCCCGACTAGTCCAGCAGATACGCAGTATTTT. This translates into CASSPTSPADTQYF.

This rearrangement joins TRBV7-3 to TRBJ2-2; 9 nucleotides match TRBD1. The CDR3 is 14 amino acids. Germline loops: CDR1 SGHTA, CDR2 FQGTGA. The junction had 6 bases not matched to a gene; V was cut back by 6 bases and J by 7 bases. The DNA of the CDR3 is TGTGCCAGCAGACGGGACAGGGCGGTCGGGGAGCTGTTTTTT. Its protein product is CASRRDRAVGELFF.

This clonotype was observed many times. This chain links TRBV7-2 with TRBJ2-7; D unclear. V gave up 4 bases and J gave up 7 bases, with 14 bases separating them. This CDR3 spans 13 amino acids. Germline V CDR1 and CDR2: SGHTA, FQGNSA. CDR3 in amino acids: CASSSYGRQEQYF. In DNA form, the CDR3 reads TGTGCCAGCAGCTCTTACGGTCGGCAAGAGCAGTACTTC.

This clonotype was recorded at least ten times. The chain recombines TRBV6-5 with TRBJ2-1; TRBD2 matches at 12 bases. This CDR3 is 20 amino acids long. The germline V gene encodes CDR1 MNHEY and CDR2 SVGAGI. V shed 5 bases, J shed 2 bases, and the junction held 16 bases outside the gene matches. CDR3 DNA sequence: TGTGCCAGCAGTCCCTTCGCCGGCCTAGCGGGAGGGCCCACCTACAATGAGCAGTTCTTC. Its protein is CASSPFAGLAGGPTYNEQFF.

This chain joins TRBV10-3 and TRBJ2-7; tentatively, D is TRBD2 (6 bases). Trimming pared 2 bases from V and 2 bases from J, leaving 13 bases between. Germline CDR1 reads ENHRY; CDR2 reads SYGVKD. CDR3 length: 15 amino acids. The CDR3 DNA reads TGTGCCATCAGTGAGCCGGGCGGGACCGCCTACGAGCAGTACTTC. This sequence encodes CAISEPGGTAYEQYF.